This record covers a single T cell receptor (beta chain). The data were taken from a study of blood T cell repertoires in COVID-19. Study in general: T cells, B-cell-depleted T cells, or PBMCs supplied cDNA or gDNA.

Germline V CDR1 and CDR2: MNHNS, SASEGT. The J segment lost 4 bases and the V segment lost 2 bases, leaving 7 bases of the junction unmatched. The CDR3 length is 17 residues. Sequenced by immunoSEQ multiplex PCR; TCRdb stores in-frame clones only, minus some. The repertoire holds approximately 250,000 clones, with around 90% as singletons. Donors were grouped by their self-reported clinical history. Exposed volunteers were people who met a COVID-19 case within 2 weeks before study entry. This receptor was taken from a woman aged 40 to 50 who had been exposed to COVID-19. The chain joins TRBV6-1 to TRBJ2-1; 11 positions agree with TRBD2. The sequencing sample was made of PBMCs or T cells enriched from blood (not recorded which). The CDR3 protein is CASSERRLAGQYNEQFF. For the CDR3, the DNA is TGTGCCAGCAGTGAACGCCGACTAGCGGGGCAGTACAATGAGCAGTTCTTC.